This T cell receptor (beta chain) was captured in a study of shared clonotypes between healthy human individuals. The table came from immunoSEQ multiplex PCR; TCRdb's copy has only in-frame clones and leaves some out. Here the sample spans around 430,000 clones, about four fifths being singletons. Germline V gives CDR1 GTSNPN, CDR2 SVGIG (reference sequence). This CDR3 comprises 14 residues. Deletions cut 1 base from V and 3 bases from J, with 11 bases between. The sequencing sample was made of PBMCs. V is TRBV30 and J is TRBJ2-3; TRBD2 might be the D (6 bases). The receptor was isolated from a woman in her forties in good health. Some clones in this sample may be carry-over from other donors' samples. CDR3 in amino acids: CAWSAGTSTDTQYF. In nucleotides, the CDR3 is TGTGCCTGGAGTGCAGGGACTTCGACAGATACGCAGTATTTT.